This T cell receptor (beta chain) appears in the sequencing data of a study of T cell responses to AZD1222 COVID-19 vaccine. Study-wide background: Investigators merged groups given second doses at roughly 4 or roughly 12 weeks. Broader study findings: The breadth and depth of Spike-specific TCRs increased once two AZD1222 doses had been given. White British ancestry dominated among donors, who included more females, and clonal diversity was possibly underestimated. Nearly half of spike-specific TCRs reportedly go after variant regions that carry no mutations.

About this clone: Its antigen is unidentified.

Produced via immunoSEQ multiplex PCR; TCRdb's table is partial and in-frame only. Of more than 95,000 clones listed, roughly 90% were seen once; the top ten hold approximately 7%. Looked up from germline, CDR1 is LGHDT and CDR2 is YNNKEL (reference sequence). Trimming at V came to 2 bases and at J to 1 base, leaving 2 bases not matched to a gene. The CDR3 is 14 amino acids. This receptor was taken from an adult in good health. Specimen: peripheral blood, collected on day 0 of AZD1222 vaccination. The V gene is TRBV3-1 (or the pseudogene TRBV3-2), the J gene TRBJ2-7, with 7 bases identical to TRBD1. CDR3 protein: CASSQRQGSYEQYF. CDR3 in DNA: TGTGCCAGCAGCCAACGACAGGGATCCTACGAGCAGTACTTC.